This TCR beta chain is from a study of identical twins. MiXCR, run by TCRdb on the 5' RACE reads, gives a single entry per CDR3 protein. The sample records about 790,000 distinct CDR3 sequences, roughly 18% being singletons. This clonotype was observed a few times. The CDR3 spans 17 residues. V lost 1 base and J 2 bases, leaving 17 bases between the germline ends. CDR1 is SGHDT, CDR2 YYEEEE, per germline. This sample also belongs to another study, concerning T cells expressing NK-cell markers.

The V and J genes are TRBV5-6 and TRBJ2-3; tentatively, D is TRBD1 (6 bases). Sequencing was carried out using PBMCs. The clonotype was recovered from a woman between 18 and 29 years old in good health. This CDR3 is CASSLKPGTLYTDTQYF. CDR3 nucleotides: TGTGCCAGCAGCTTGAAACCCGGGACACTCTACACAGATACGCAGTATTTT.